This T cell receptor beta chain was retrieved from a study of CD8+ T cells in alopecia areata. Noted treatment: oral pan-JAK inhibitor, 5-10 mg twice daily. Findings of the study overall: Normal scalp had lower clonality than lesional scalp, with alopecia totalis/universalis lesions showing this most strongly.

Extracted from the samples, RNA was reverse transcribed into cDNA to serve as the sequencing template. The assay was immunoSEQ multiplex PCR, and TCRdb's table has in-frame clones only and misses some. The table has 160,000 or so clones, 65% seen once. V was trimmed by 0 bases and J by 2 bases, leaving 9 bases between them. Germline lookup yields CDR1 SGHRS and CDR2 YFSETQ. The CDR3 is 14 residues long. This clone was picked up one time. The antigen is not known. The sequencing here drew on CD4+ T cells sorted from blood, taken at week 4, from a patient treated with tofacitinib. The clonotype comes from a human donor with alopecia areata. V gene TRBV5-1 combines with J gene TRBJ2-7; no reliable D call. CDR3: CASSLVHGAYEQYF. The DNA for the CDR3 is TGCGCCAGCAGCTTGGTACACGGAGCCTACGAGCAGTACTTC.